Presented here are 17 T cell receptor beta chains from one specimen sequenced in a study of molecular identifiers for immune sequencing clone quantification. TCRdb recomputed calls from the PCR reads with MiXCR, one row per CDR3 protein. The sample contains approximately 90,000 distinct CDR3 sequences, 20% to 25% of which appear only once. The sequenced sample consisted of naive CD8+ T cells from blood, with Jurkat cell RNA spiked in. Documented subset: FACS-sorted CD8+CD4-CCR7+CD45RA+ naive T cells. Receptors originate from a human donor in good health. Some libraries in this study had Jurkat cell RNA spiked in.

About this clonotype itself: A much larger clone sits a single nucleotide away, making a read error possible. Lacking the conserved final phenylalanine or tryptophan, this CDR3 likely reflects a read error. The gene calls are TRBV6-2 or TRBV6-3 and TRBJ1-5; D is perhaps TRBD1 (5 bases). Germline assignment: CDR1 MNHEY and CDR2 SVGEGT. This CDR3 has 14 residues. V shed 6 bases and J shed 10 bases, with 19 bases lying between them. CDR3: CASREDRPLDPQHL. CDR3 nucleotide sequence: TGTGCCAGCAGAGAAGACAGACCGCTTGATCCCCAGCATCTT.

This clonotype has a count of ten or more. The rearrangement uses TRBV4-2 and TRBJ1-1; TRBD1 matches 7 bases. The CDR3 is made up of 15 amino acids. Germline V gene sequence: CDR1 LGHNA, CDR2 YNFKEQ. Germline trimming cut 0 bases from V and 0 bases from J; bases unmatched to any gene: 1. The CDR3 nucleotides read TGTGCCAGCAGCCAAGAACAGGGGATGAACACTGAAGCTTTCTTT. Protein: CASSQEQGMNTEAFF.

The CDR3 bases are TGTGCCAGTAGTGCTTTACTCAATTCACCCCTCCACTTT. It encodes CASSALLNSPLHF. V gene TRBV19 combines with J gene TRBJ1-6, with D unclear. CDR3 length equals 13 residues. CDR1 and CDR2 from the germline V gene are LNHDA and SQIVND (reference sequence). V was shortened by 5 bases and J by 7 bases, with 9 bases between the two germline ends. The full variable domain, rest sourced from reference TRBV19 and TRBJ1-6, is DGGITQSPKYLFRKEGQNVTLSCEQNLNHDAMYWYRQDPGQGLRLIYYSQIVNDFQKGDIAEGYSVSREKKESFPLTVTSAQKNPTAFYLCASSALLNSPLHFGNGTRLTVT.

With respect to this clonotype: Relative to the germline gene, one junction end is altered; a read error may explain this. The V call is TRBV12-3 or TRBV12-4, the J call TRBJ2-3; the D is unclear. This CDR3 contains 15 residues. This CDR3 is CAGSAGPLGTDTQYF. CDR3 DNA: TGTGCCGGCAGCGCCGGGCCATTGGGCACAGATACACAGTATTTT.

This clonotype was observed many times. The V call is TRBV6-2 or TRBV6-3, the J call TRBJ2-2, with D possibly matching TRBD2 (6 bases). The CDR3 consists of 18 residues. V was cut by 2 bases and J by 0 bases, with 16 bases left in between. Germline CDR1 is MNHEY and CDR2 is SVGEGT. CDR3 in amino acids: CASSYLGDSLANTGELFF. CDR3 bases: TGTGCCAGCAGTTACCTTGGGGACTCCCTCGCGAACACCGGGGAGCTGTTTTTT.

This rearrangement joins TRBV7-3 to TRBJ2-7; 7 bases are shared with TRBD2. The CDR3 consists of 15 residues. Per the germline V gene, CDR1 is SGHTA and CDR2 is FQGTGA. Germline trimming cut 0 bases from V and 5 bases from J; bases unmatched to any gene: 7. The chain's CDR3 is CASSLTGTKLDEQYF. CDR3 coding DNA: TGTGCCAGCAGCTTAACAGGGACTAAGCTTGACGAGCAGTACTTC.

The genes are TRBV29-1 and TRBJ2-1; 8 bases fit TRBD2. Germline V gives CDR1 SQVTM, CDR2 ANQGSEA. The V and J ends lost 7 bases and 4 bases, in that order; junction bases with no gene match: 12. This CDR3 spans 15 amino acids. This CDR3 is CSGAGWSGGYNEQFF. The DNA for the CDR3 is TGCAGCGGAGCAGGCTGGAGCGGGGGTTACAATGAGCAGTTCTTC.

Points on this clonotype: This may come from a read error, since a much larger clone is one base off. The rearrangement links TRBV7-9 to TRBJ1-1, with D possibly TRBD1 on 6 matching bases. Germline CDR1 is SEHNR and CDR2 is FQNEAQ (reference sequence). V lost 5 bases to trimming and J lost 1 base, with 14 bases between them. The CDR3 runs 15 residues. The CDR3 DNA reads TGTGCCAGCAGCCCTCGGAGGGACACGAACACTGAAGCTTTCTTT. Its protein is CASSPRRDTNTEAFF.

About this clonotype itself: This could be a read error, since a much larger clone is one nucleotide away. This chain connects TRBV11-2 to TRBJ2-1; no firm D call. This CDR3 has 15 amino acids. From germline, CDR1 is SGHAT and CDR2 FQNNGV. The CDR3: CASSLEGWSYNEQIF. The DNA of the CDR3 is TGTGCCAGCAGCTTAGAGGGATGGTCCTACAATGAGCAGATCTTC.

Many counts were recorded for this clonotype. V is TRBV7-9 and J is TRBJ2-2, with 7 bases identical to TRBD1. The CDR3 totals 17 residues. Per the germline V gene, CDR1 is SEHNR and CDR2 is FQNEAQ (reference sequence). Trimming took 5 bases from V and 5 from J; bases not matched to a gene: 14. CDR3 sequence: CASSHLGPDRVTGELFF. In DNA, the CDR3 is TGTGCCAGCAGCCACCTCGGGCCCGACAGGGTGACCGGGGAGCTGTTTTTT.

This clonotype was seen ten or more times. The chain recombines TRBV20-1 with TRBJ2-7; 14 nucleotides line up with TRBD2. The V gene's germline CDR1 is DFQATT and CDR2 SNEGSKA (reference sequence). The CDR3 covers 17 residues. The V and J ends lost 1 base and 6 bases, in that order; junction bases with no gene match: 11. The CDR3 loop reads CSARARTSGGPFAEQYF. The CDR3 DNA is TGCAGTGCTAGAGCAAGGACTAGCGGGGGGCCATTCGCCGAGCAGTACTTC.

This clonotype occurred a few times. The chain recombines TRBV3-1 with TRBJ2-6; no reliable D call. V lost 1 base to trimming and J lost 3 bases, with 13 bases between them. Germline V lookup: CDR1 LGHDT, CDR2 YNNKEL (reference sequence). The CDR3 consists of 17 residues. CDR3 loop: CASSQAPPWGGANVLTF. For the CDR3, the DNA is TGTGCCAGCAGCCAAGCCCCCCCCTGGGGTGGGGCCAACGTCCTGACTTTC.

This clonotype was found many times. The genes are TRBV7-3 and TRBJ2-2, with D perhaps matching TRBD2 (6 bases). The CDR3 is made up of 14 amino acids. Trimming left V 3 bases short and J 5 bases short, with 10 bases between. The germline gives CDR1 SGHTA, CDR2 FQGTGA. Written as DNA, the CDR3 is TGTGCCAGCAGCTTTAGCGGTACTACCGGGGAGCTGTTTTTT. This gives the protein CASSFSGTTGELFF.

In this sample, this clonotype turned up many times. The chain recombines TRBV29-1 with TRBJ2-2; 8 bases map to TRBD2. CDR1 and CDR2 (germline): SQVTM, ANQGSEA. Losses at the gene ends were 6 bases for V and 2 bases for J; bases not matched to a gene: 2. The CDR3 sequence is 13 residues long. The DNA for the CDR3 is TGCAGCGTCGGGACTAGTAACACCGGGGAGCTGTTTTTT. It codes for CSVGTSNTGELFF.

In this sample, this clonotype turned up many times. The chain couples TRBV29-1 to TRBJ2-5; 13 positions match TRBD2. The CDR3 spans 16 residues. The ends lost 3 bases at V and 5 bases at J; junction bases unmatched: 9. Germline CDR1 and CDR2: SQVTM and ANQGSEA. In DNA, the CDR3 is TGCAGCGTTGAGATCGGACTAGCGGGAGATCAGGAGACCCAGTACTTC. It yields the protein CSVEIGLAGDQETQYF.

The chain recombines TRBV19 with TRBJ2-1; a possible D gene is TRBD1 (5 bases). Germline assignment: CDR1 LNHDA and CDR2 SQIVND (reference sequence). Trimming took off 3 bases at V and 1 base at J, with 7 bases between the two ends. The CDR3 contains 14 residues. The CDR3 nucleotides read TGTGCCAGTAGTATCAGGGTGTCCTACAATGAGCAGTTCTTC. Its translation is CASSIRVSYNEQFF. Supplemented by reference TRBV19 and TRBJ2-1, the full variable domain reads DGGITQSPKYLFRKEGQNVTLSCEQNLNHDAMYWYRQDPGQGLRLIYYSQIVNDFQKGDIAEGYSVSREKKESFPLTVTSAQKNPTAFYLCASSIRVSYNEQFFGPGTRLTVL.

This clonotype has a count of ten or more. The chain is built from TRBV15 and TRBJ2-7; 10 bases are shared with TRBD1. The CDR3 sequence is 14 residues long. J was trimmed by 6 bases and V by 3 bases; bases with no gene match: 5. The germline CDR1 and CDR2 sequences are LNHNV and YYDKDF (reference sequence). DNA of the CDR3: TGTGCCACCAGCAGCGGGACAGGGGAGGCCGAGCAGTACTTC. Translated, it gives CATSSGTGEAEQYF. Complete variable domain (other parts from reference TRBV15 and TRBJ2-7): DAMVIQNPRYQVTQFGKPVTLSCSQTLNHNVMYWYQQKSSQAPKLLFHYYDKDFNNEADTPDNFQSRRPNTSFCFLDIRSPGLGDTAMYLCATSSGTGEAEQYFGPGTRLTVT.